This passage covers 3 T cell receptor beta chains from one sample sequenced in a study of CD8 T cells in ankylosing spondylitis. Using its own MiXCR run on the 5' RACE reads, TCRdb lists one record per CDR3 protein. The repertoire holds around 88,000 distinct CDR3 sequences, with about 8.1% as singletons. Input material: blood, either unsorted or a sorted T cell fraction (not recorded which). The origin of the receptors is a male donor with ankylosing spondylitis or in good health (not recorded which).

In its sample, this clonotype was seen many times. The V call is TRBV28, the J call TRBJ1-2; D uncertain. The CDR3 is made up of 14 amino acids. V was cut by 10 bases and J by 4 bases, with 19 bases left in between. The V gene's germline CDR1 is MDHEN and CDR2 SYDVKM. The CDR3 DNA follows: TGTGCCACTACCTCGGGGAGGTTTTTCTATGGCTACACCTTC. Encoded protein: CATTSGRFFYGYTF.

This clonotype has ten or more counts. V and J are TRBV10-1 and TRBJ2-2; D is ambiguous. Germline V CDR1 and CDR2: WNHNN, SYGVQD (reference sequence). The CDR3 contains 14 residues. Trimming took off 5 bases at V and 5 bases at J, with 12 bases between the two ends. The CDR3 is CASSTEDLTGELFF. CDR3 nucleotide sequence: TGCGCCAGCAGTACAGAGGACCTAACCGGGGAGCTGTTTTTT.

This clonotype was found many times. In DNA form, the CDR3 reads TGTGCCAGCAGCCGAGACGTGGATACGCAGTATTTT. This gives the protein CASSRDVDTQYF. The chain is built from TRBV6-5 and TRBJ2-3; D gene unclear. Trimming took 6 bases from V and 6 from J, leaving 10 bases between them. The CDR3 totals 12 residues. Germline V gene lookup returns CDR1 MNHEY and CDR2 SVGAGI.